Described below is a single TCR beta chain sequence and its context. Its antigen is as yet unknown. No patient received treatment before thyroid surgery. This record comes from a study of metastatic and nonmetastatic thyroid tumors. Study-wide background: Blood and tumor or nodule tissue repertoires from malignant and benign thyroid patients were compared. Study-level findings and limits: Malignant thyroid tumors reportedly exceeded benign nodules significantly in TCR beta diversity, with the difference appearing in blood and tumor.

TCRdb ran MiXCR on the PCR reads. The sample yields some 22,000 clones, around 21% seen once. The V end was cut by 4 bases, the J end by 2 bases, with 15 bases between. Germline lookup yields CDR1 SEHNR and CDR2 FQNEAQ (reference sequence). CDR3 length: 15 amino acids. The sample comprised blood. The receptor comes from a male donor with papillary thyroid cancer or a benign thyroid nodule (not recorded which). Some clones in this sample may be carry-over from other donors' samples. The chain recombines TRBV7-9 with TRBJ2-7, with D tentatively TRBD1 or TRBD2 (5 bases each). The CDR3 spells CASSSSGGGAYEQYF. The CDR3, as DNA: TGTGCCAGCAGCTCATCTGGGGGTGGGGCCTACGAGCAGTACTTC.